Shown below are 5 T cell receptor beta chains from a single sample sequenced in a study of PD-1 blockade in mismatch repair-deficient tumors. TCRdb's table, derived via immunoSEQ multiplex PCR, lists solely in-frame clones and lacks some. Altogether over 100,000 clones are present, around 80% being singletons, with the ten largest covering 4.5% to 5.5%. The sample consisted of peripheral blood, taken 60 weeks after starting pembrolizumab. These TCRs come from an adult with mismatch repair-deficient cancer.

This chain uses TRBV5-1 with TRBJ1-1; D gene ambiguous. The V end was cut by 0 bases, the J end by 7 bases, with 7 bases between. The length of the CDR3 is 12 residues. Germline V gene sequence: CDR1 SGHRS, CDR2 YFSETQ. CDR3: CASSLEHSEAFF. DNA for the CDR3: TGCGCCAGCAGCTTGGAGCACAGTGAAGCTTTCTTT. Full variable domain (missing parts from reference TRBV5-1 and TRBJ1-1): KAGVTQTPRYLIKTRGQQVTLSCSPISGHRSVSWYQQTPGQGLQFLFEYFSETQRNKGNFPGRFSGRQFSNSRSEMNVSTLELGDSALYLCASSLEHSEAFFGQGTRLTVV.

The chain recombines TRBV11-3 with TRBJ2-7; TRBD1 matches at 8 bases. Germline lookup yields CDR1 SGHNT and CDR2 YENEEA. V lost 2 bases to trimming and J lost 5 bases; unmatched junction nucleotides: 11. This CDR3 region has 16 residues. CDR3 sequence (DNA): TGTGCCAGCAGCTTATACTCCGGACAGGGAGACCACGAGCAGTACTTC. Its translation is CASSLYSGQGDHEQYF.

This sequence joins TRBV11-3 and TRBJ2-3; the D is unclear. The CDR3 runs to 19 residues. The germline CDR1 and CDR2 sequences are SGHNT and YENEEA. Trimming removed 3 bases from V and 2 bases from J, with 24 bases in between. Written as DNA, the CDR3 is TGTGCCAGCAGCTTGCCCAACACGGATGAAAATCCTTACACAGATACGCAGTATTTT. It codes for CASSLPNTDENPYTDTQYF. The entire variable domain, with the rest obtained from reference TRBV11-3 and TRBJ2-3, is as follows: EAGVVQSPRYKIIEKKQPVAFWCNPISGHNTLYWYLQNLGQGPELLIRYENEEAVDDSQLPKDRFSAERLKGVDSTLKIQPAELGDSAVYLCASSLPNTDENPYTDTQYFGPGTRLTVL.

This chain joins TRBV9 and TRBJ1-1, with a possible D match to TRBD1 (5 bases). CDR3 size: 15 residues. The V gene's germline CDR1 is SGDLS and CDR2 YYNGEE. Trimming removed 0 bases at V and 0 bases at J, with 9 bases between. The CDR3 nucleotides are TGTGCCAGCAGCGTAGCGGGGGGGTTGAACACTGAAGCTTTCTTT. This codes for CASSVAGGLNTEAFF.

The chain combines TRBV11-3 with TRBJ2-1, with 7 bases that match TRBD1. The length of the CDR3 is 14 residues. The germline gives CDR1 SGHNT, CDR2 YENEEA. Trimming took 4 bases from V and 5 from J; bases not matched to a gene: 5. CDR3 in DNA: TGTGCCAGCAGCTCGGACAGGATAAACAATGAGCAGTTCTTC. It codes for CASSSDRINNEQFF. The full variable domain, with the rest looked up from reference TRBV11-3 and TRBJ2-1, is EAGVVQSPRYKIIEKKQPVAFWCNPISGHNTLYWYLQNLGQGPELLIRYENEEAVDDSQLPKDRFSAERLKGVDSTLKIQPAELGDSAVYLCASSSDRINNEQFFGPGTRLTVL.